The present T cell receptor beta chain was sequenced within a study of blood T cell repertoires in COVID-19. Study-wide background: T cells, B-cell-depleted T cells, or PBMCs provided the cDNA or gDNA that served as material.

Germline V gives CDR1 SGHRS, CDR2 YFSETQ. V gave up 1 base and J gave up 6 bases; unmatched junction bases: 3. This CDR3 has 15 amino acids. Original processing methods: Reference gene primer amplification yielded estimated nucleated cell counts. Some clones are missing from TCRdb's copy, which holds only in-frame ones; the method was immunoSEQ multiplex PCR. Clone size and V and J calls were adopted from that table, with D and trimming inferred from the DNA. In the table there are around 230,000 clones, 83% of which are singletons. Sequencing was carried out using peripheral blood. This TCR derives from a woman between 45 and 60 years old with acute or convalescent COVID-19. The chain employs TRBV5-1 and TRBJ2-1; 11 positions agree with TRBD2. The CDR3 sequence: CASSLKLAGVNEQFF. The CDR3 bases are TGCGCCAGCAGCTTGAAACTAGCGGGAGTCAATGAGCAGTTCTTC.